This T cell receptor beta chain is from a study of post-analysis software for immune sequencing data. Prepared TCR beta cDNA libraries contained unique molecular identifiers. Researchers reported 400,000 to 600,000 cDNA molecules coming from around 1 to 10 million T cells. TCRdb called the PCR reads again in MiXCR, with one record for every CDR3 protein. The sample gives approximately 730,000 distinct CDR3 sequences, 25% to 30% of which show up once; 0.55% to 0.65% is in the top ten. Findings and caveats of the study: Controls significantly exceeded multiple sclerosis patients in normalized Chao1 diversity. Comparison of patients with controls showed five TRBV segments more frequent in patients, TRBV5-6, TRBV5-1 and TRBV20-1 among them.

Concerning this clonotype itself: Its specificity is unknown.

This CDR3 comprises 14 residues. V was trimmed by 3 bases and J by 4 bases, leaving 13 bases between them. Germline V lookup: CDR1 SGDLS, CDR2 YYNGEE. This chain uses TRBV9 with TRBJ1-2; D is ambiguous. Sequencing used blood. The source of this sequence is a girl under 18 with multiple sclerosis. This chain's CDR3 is CASSAARTRYGYTF. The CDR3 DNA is TGTGCCAGCAGCGCGGCCCGAACTCGCTATGGCTACACCTTC.